This T cell receptor beta chain was captured by sequencing in a study of shared clonotypes between healthy human individuals. Looking at the study overall: The study used three CD4 naive, three CD4 memory, two CD8 naive and one CD8 memory plate per donor.

Sequenced by immunoSEQ multiplex PCR; TCRdb stores in-frame clones only, minus some. The repertoire consists of some 2,500,000 clones, with 93% occurring once and the leading ten covering 0.36%. The CDR3 totals 14 residues. Germline V gene data show CDR1 as MDHEN and CDR2 as SYDVKM. Trimming stripped 2 bases from V and 2 bases from J, with 8 bases between. Free of recent acute infections or vaccinations, the donors were healthy HIV-negative adults. Researchers partitioned CD4+ cells into CD45RA+ naive and CD45RA-negative memory subsets. This clonotype was obtained from a man in his late teens or twenties in good health. Some clones in this sample may be carry-over from other donors' samples. The chain couples TRBV28 to TRBJ2-3; D uncertain. Sequencing was performed on naive CD4+ T cells from PBMCs. Subset: CD45RA+ positively selected. The CDR3, as DNA: TGTGCCAGCAGTTTAGTACAGCTCACAGATACGCAGTATTTT. Encoded protein: CASSLVQLTDTQYF.